This T cell receptor (beta chain) was obtained from a study of neurological immune-mediated disorders. Notes on the study in general: The greatest TCR clonal expansion appeared in HTLV-1-associated myelopathy and the smallest, falling below healthy controls, in multiple sclerosis.

5'RACE employing 10-nucleotide random UMIs yielded the cDNA. TCRdb re-called the 5' RACE reads with MiXCR, one entry per CDR3 protein. Counted here are around 76,000 distinct CDR3 sequences, around 9.6% occurring once; the ten biggest clones make up approximately 9.7%. Time point: longitudinal time-point 1 (baseline). Individuals who volunteered at a blood bank located in Maryland, USA, made up the group of healthy controls. This clonotype was counted only a few times. Antigen: not known. Trimming shortened V by 3 bases and J by 2 bases, and 11 bases separated the two germline ends. This CDR3 has 14 residues. Germline V gene lookup returns CDR1 DFQATT and CDR2 SNEGSKA (reference sequence).

The TCR comes from a man between 25 and 39 years old in good health. The material sequenced was PBMCs. The genes are TRBV20-1 and TRBJ1-5, with no clear D. CDR3 amino acids: CSARLGLGNQPQHF. The DNA for the CDR3 is TGCAGTGCTAGGCTAGGGCTTGGCAATCAGCCCCAGCATTTT.